The next 17 T cell receptor beta chains were all read from a single sample in a study of blood T cell repertoires in COVID-19. Libraries were prepared by immunoSEQ multiplex PCR; TCRdb keeps only in-frame clonotypes and omits some of them. The sample includes some 200,000 clones, 75% to 85% of them seen just once. Material: peripheral blood. Source of these receptors: a human donor in a cohort sampled during active COVID-19.

This clone was picked up a small number of times. The J gene is TRBJ1-6, the V gene TRBV2, with 8 bases matching TRBD1. This CDR3 region has 14 residues. Trimming took 5 bases from V and 8 from J; bases not matched to a gene: 5. The germline CDR1 and CDR2 sequences are SNHLY and FYNNEI. CDR3 DNA sequence: TGTGCCAGCAGTCCCGACAGGGGAGATTCACCCCTCCACTTT. Protein sequence: CASSPDRGDSPLHF. Complete variable domain (other parts from reference TRBV2 and TRBJ1-6): EPEVTQTPSHQVTQMGQEVILRCVPISNHLYFYWYRQILGQKVEFLVSFYNNEISEKSEIFDDQFSVERPDGSNFTLKIRSTKLEDSAMYFCASSPDRGDSPLHFGNGTRLTVT.

The chain carries TRBV5-1 and TRBJ2-5; 7 nucleotides match TRBD1. V was clipped by 3 bases and J by 2 bases; unmatched bases: 7. The CDR3 runs to 15 residues. Germline CDR1 and CDR2: SGHRS and YFSETQ. The CDR3 nucleotides read TGCGCCAGCAGCTCGATTCCGGGACAGCAAGAGACCCAGTACTTC. Translating it yields CASSSIPGQQETQYF.

This clone occurred a few times. This CDR3 reads CASSSSGGRNEKLFF. The DNA of the CDR3 is TGTGCCAGCAGTTCATCGGGGGGGCGGAATGAAAAACTGTTTTTT. The chain is built from TRBV11-2 and TRBJ1-4; TRBD1 is a possible D gene (6 bases). V gave up 6 bases and J gave up 5 bases, with 16 bases separating them. The CDR3 length is 15 residues. The germline V gene has CDR1 SGHAT and CDR2 FQNNGV.

The chain is built from TRBV19 and TRBJ1-1; no clear D gene. Deletions cut 3 bases from V and 3 bases from J, with 11 bases between. The CDR3 runs to 14 residues. Germline values: CDR1 LNHDA, CDR2 SQIVND (reference sequence). CDR3 nucleotides: TGTGCCAGTAGTATTCAGAGGTTTGACACTGAAGCTTTCTTT. It codes for CASSIQRFDTEAFF.

The chain carries TRBV3-1 (or the pseudogene TRBV3-2) and TRBJ2-7, with D possibly being TRBD2 (6 bases). The V gene's germline CDR1 is LGHDT and CDR2 YNNKEL (reference sequence). Trimming left V 4 bases short and J 0 bases short, with 13 bases between. The CDR3 is 15 residues long. The chain's CDR3 is CASSPSSASSYEQYF. The CDR3 DNA follows: TGTGCCAGCAGCCCCTCTAGCGCTTCCTCCTACGAGCAGTACTTC.

The CDR3 DNA follows: TGTGCCAGCAGCCAAATTCTGGGGGGGGCAACTAATGAAAAACTGTTTTTT. Amino acid sequence: CASSQILGGATNEKLFF. V usage is TRBV3-1 (or the pseudogene TRBV3-2) and J usage is TRBJ1-4; tentative D call: TRBD1 (5 bases). Germline V CDR1 and CDR2: LGHDT, YNNKEL (reference sequence). This CDR3 region has 17 residues. V was pared by 2 bases and J by 0 bases, with 13 bases between.

For this clone: Distinct nucleotide sequences in the sample also encode this CDR3. The chain recombines TRBV6-2 or TRBV6-3 with TRBJ2-7; the match to TRBD2 covers 11 bases. This CDR3 has 17 amino acids. The V segment lost 2 bases and the J segment 2 bases; nucleotides outside the gene matches: 8. Germline V lookup: CDR1 MNHEY, CDR2 SVGEGT. The CDR3 loop is CASSYPVTSGGTYEQYF. The CDR3 bases are TGTGCCAGCAGTTACCCCGTTACTAGCGGGGGCACCTACGAGCAGTACTTC.

This clone was seen more than once but under ten times. This chain links TRBV18 with TRBJ1-1; no clear D gene. Germline CDR1 KGHSH, CDR2 LQKENI. V lost 2 bases to trimming and J lost 7 bases, with 8 bases between them. This CDR3 spans 12 amino acids. This CDR3 reads CASSPVRDEAFF. DNA of the CDR3: TGTGCCAGCTCACCAGTACGGGATGAAGCTTTCTTT.

The V call is TRBV5-1, the J call TRBJ2-5; TRBD2 aligns across 13 bases. From germline, CDR1 is SGHRS and CDR2 YFSETQ. CDR3 length: 17 residues. V lost 2 bases and J lost 5; bases outside the gene matches: 9. The CDR3 DNA sequence: TGCGCCAGCAGCTTCCCACTAGCGGGAGGGCCGAAGGAGACCCAGTACTTC. It specifies CASSFPLAGGPKETQYF.

The CDR3 nucleotides are TGTGCCAGCAGTAAGCTGGACTACAGAGGCTACACCTTC. It codes for CASSKLDYRGYTF. This sequence joins TRBV6-5 and TRBJ1-2; D gene unclear. There are 13 residues in the CDR3. Germline CDR1 reads MNHEY; CDR2 reads SVGAGI. Trimming pared 5 bases from V and 8 bases from J, leaving 15 bases between.

V usage is TRBV25-1 and J usage is TRBJ1-1, with a weak D call TRBD1 (5 bases). V gave up 6 bases and J gave up 5 bases, with 16 bases separating them. The germline CDR1 and CDR2 sequences are MGHDK and SYGVNS. CDR3 size: 14 residues. The CDR3 sequence: CASRRELRGTEAFF. In DNA, the CDR3 is TGTGCCAGCAGGAGAGAACTCCGGGGGACTGAAGCTTTCTTT.

The rearrangement uses TRBV7-9 and TRBJ1-2, with a tentative D call TRBD1 (6 bases). This CDR3 has 14 amino acids. The V gene's germline CDR1 is SEHNR and CDR2 FQNEAQ (reference sequence). V was pared by 4 bases and J by 2 bases, with 11 bases between. DNA of the CDR3: TGTGCCAGCAGCTCCGCGACAGGCAACTATGGCTACACCTTC. Its translation is CASSSATGNYGYTF.

This clone was counted at least ten times. This rearrangement joins TRBV5-4 to TRBJ1-2; TRBD1 aligns across 9 bases. V shed 4 bases and J 1 base; nucleotides not matched to a gene: 5. Germline V lookup: CDR1 SGHNT, CDR2 YYREEE (reference sequence). The CDR3 sequence is 15 residues long. The CDR3 loop is CASSARDRDNYGYTF. The CDR3 coding sequence is TGTGCCAGCAGCGCCCGGGACAGGGATAACTATGGCTACACCTTC.

This clone was found once. V usage is TRBV5-4 and J usage is TRBJ2-1, with D possibly TRBD2 on 5 matching bases. The CDR3 loop spans 15 amino acids. Trimming pared 2 bases from V and 5 bases from J, leaving 14 bases between. Germline V lookup: CDR1 SGHNT, CDR2 YYREEE (reference sequence). CDR3: CASSFQKRDNNEQFF. In DNA, the CDR3 is TGTGCCAGCAGCTTCCAAAAACGGGATAACAATGAGCAGTTCTTC.

This clone came up once. DNA of the CDR3: TGTGCCAGTAGAGGACAGGCGAGCACCGGGGAGCTGTTTTTT. Its protein product is CASRGQASTGELFF. The chain recombines TRBV19 with TRBJ2-2, with TRBD1 matching 7 bases. The V gene end was trimmed by 6 bases and the J gene end by 4 bases; junction bases not matched to a gene: 5. From germline, CDR1 is LNHDA and CDR2 SQIVND (reference sequence). There are 14 residues in the CDR3.

This clone has only a few counts. The chain is built from TRBV5-1 and TRBJ1-2; possibly TRBD1 for D (6 bases). Trimming removed 3 bases from V and 13 bases from J, with 16 bases in between. The CDR3 runs 12 residues. CDR1 and CDR2 from the germline V gene are SGHRS and YFSETQ. CDR3 residues: CASSSQTDRLTF. CDR3 DNA sequence: TGCGCCAGCAGCTCGCAGACAGACAGGCTCACCTTC.

The rearrangement uses TRBV7-9 and TRBJ2-2; tentatively, D is TRBD1 (6 bases). CDR3 length equals 14 residues. The germline CDR1 and CDR2 sequences are SEHNR and FQNEAQ (reference sequence). V dropped 3 bases and J dropped 4 bases, with 9 bases sitting between them. CDR3 nucleotides: TGTGCCAGCAGCTTTAAGGGGGTCACCGGGGAGCTGTTTTTT. Protein product: CASSFKGVTGELFF.